These 19 T cell receptor beta chains came from one sample sequenced in a study of T cell repertoires in cytomegalovirus infection (dated by TCRdb to the late 2010s). Instrument used: Illumina HiSeq 1500. TCRdb's own reprocessing of the public reads used fastp at Q25 and MiXCR and kept productive beta chains. Each entry merges the rows of one CDR3 protein and shows their most common DNA and genes. Across this sample there are 500,000 to 600,000 distinct CDR3 sequences, with about 15% seen only once. Of the sample, 20% to 30% falls within the top ten clones. The sample comprised CD8+ T cells from PBMCs. These receptors were collected from a human donor in good health (CMV status not recorded). Some clones in this sample may be carry-over from other donors' samples.

This clonotype was seen a few times. This rearrangement joins TRBV19 to TRBJ2-7; D is possibly TRBD2 (6 bases). V was pared by 3 bases and J by 0 bases, with 9 bases between. The CDR3 loop spans 14 amino acids. Germline V gene sequence: CDR1 LNHDA, CDR2 SQIVND (reference sequence). This chain's CDR3 is CASSIGGISYEQYF. DNA of the CDR3: TGTGCCAGTAGTATTGGAGGGATCTCCTACGAGCAGTACTTC.

Notes on this clonotype: Here the CDR3 omits its conserved ending phenylalanine or tryptophan, so a read error is the likely source. The rearrangement links TRBV7-9 to TRBJ2-7; TRBD1 matches 11 bases. Per the germline V gene, CDR1 is SEHNR and CDR2 is FQNEAQ (reference sequence). V lost 5 bases to trimming and J lost 6 bases; unmatched junction nucleotides: 12. The CDR3 is made up of 16 amino acids. This CDR3 is CASSPLAGTGGREQYL. The CDR3 coding sequence is TGTGCCAGCAGCCCCCTCGCCGGGACAGGGGGACGCGAGCAGTACTTA.

The V and J genes are TRBV14 and TRBJ2-3; TRBD2 is a possible D gene (5 bases). Trimming took off 0 bases at V and 6 bases at J, with 7 bases between the two ends. There are 13 residues in the CDR3. In germline, CDR1 is SGHDN, CDR2 FVKESK. The CDR3 loop reads CASSQDWRDTQYF. CDR3 nucleotides: TGTGCCAGCAGCCAAGATTGGAGGGATACGCAGTATTTT.

The table lists this clonotype with a few counts. The V gene is TRBV19, the J gene TRBJ2-5, with 9 bases lining up with TRBD1. The CDR3 has 16 residues. Germline CDR1 and CDR2: LNHDA and SQIVND (reference sequence). V was clipped by 6 bases and J by 5 bases; unmatched bases: 13. CDR3 sequence: CASRPWGDRVGETQYF. Written as DNA, the CDR3 is TGTGCCAGTAGACCCTGGGGGGACAGGGTGGGGGAGACCCAGTACTTC.

This clonotype has a handful of counts. The chain has TRBV12-3 or TRBV12-4 and TRBJ2-3; a possible D gene is TRBD2 (5 bases). The CDR3 spans 15 residues. V lost 11 bases, J lost 4 bases, and 22 bases lay in between. The CDR3 spells CASHDVALGADTQYF. The CDR3 bases are TGTGCCTCCCATGACGTAGCGCTAGGCGCAGATACGCAGTATTTT.

This sequence joins TRBV12-5 and TRBJ2-1; D gene unclear. V was pared by 5 bases and J by 5 bases, with 7 bases between. The CDR3 spans 12 residues. Germline V lookup: CDR1 LGHNT, CDR2 FRNRAP. The CDR3 loop is CASGPDNNEQFF. The CDR3 DNA follows: TGTGCTAGTGGTCCCGATAACAATGAGCAGTTCTTC.

This rearrangement joins TRBV7-6 to TRBJ2-2; 7 bases are shared with TRBD2. The CDR3 runs to 20 residues. J lost 4 bases, V lost 5 bases, and 22 bases had no gene match. Germline loops: CDR1 SGHVS, CDR2 FNYEAQ. This CDR3 is CASSLPVGGLDSPATGELFF. In DNA, the CDR3 is TGTGCCAGCAGCCTCCCGGTGGGAGGGCTTGACTCGCCCGCCACCGGGGAGCTGTTTTTT. The full variable domain, rest sourced from reference TRBV7-6 and TRBJ2-2, is GAGVSQSPRYKVTKRGQDVALRCDPISGHVSLYWYRQALGQGPEFLTYFNYEAQQDKSGLPNDRFSAERPEGSISTLTIQRTEQRDSAMYRCASSLPVGGLDSPATGELFFGEGSRLTVL.

V usage is TRBV24-1 and J usage is TRBJ2-3, with 13 bases fitting TRBD2. CDR3 length: 17 amino acids. After removal of 3 bases from V and 8 bases from J, the junction contained 10 bases not matched to a gene. Germline loops: CDR1 KGHDR, CDR2 SFDVKD. CDR3 protein: CATSDQGTSGDSVTQYF. The CDR3 DNA is TGTGCCACCAGTGATCAAGGGACTAGCGGGGATTCAGTTACGCAGTATTTT.

This clonotype was seen a few times. This chain uses TRBV6-5 with TRBJ2-1, with TRBD2 identical over 9 bases. Germline CDR1 is MNHEY and CDR2 is SVGAGI. The CDR3 is 16 amino acids. J gave up 5 bases and V 1 base, and 6 bases lay outside the gene matches. CDR3 bases: TGTGCCAGCAGTTACTTCGCGGGGGGGCCACACAATGAGCAGTTCTTC. Translating gives CASSYFAGGPHNEQFF.

This clonotype has just a few counts. The chain links TRBV27 to TRBJ2-2; 7 positions match TRBD2. This CDR3 is 18 amino acids long. V lost 2 bases to trimming and J lost 0 bases; unmatched junction nucleotides: 9. Germline CDR1 reads MNHEY; CDR2 reads SMNVEV (reference sequence). CDR3 protein: CASSLGLAAIANTGELFF. The DNA for the CDR3 is TGTGCCAGCAGTTTAGGGCTAGCGGCAATCGCGAACACCGGGGAGCTGTTTTTT.

Many counts were recorded for this clonotype. This chain uses TRBV25-1 with TRBJ2-5; TRBD2 agrees at 8 bases. This CDR3 is built from 14 residues. After removal of 5 bases from V and 3 bases from J, the junction contained 5 bases not matched to a gene. The V gene's germline CDR1 is MGHDK and CDR2 SYGVNS. CDR3 in DNA: TGTGCCAGCAGTTTAGCGGGACCTAAAGAGACCCAGTACTTC. It codes for CASSLAGPKETQYF.

At least ten counts were recorded for this clonotype. This chain uses TRBV7-8 with TRBJ2-7; 7 bases align to TRBD1. The CDR3 has 16 residues. Germline V gene sequence: CDR1 SGHVS, CDR2 FQNEAQ. With V trimmed by 6 bases and J by 2 bases, 13 bases remained unmatched. CDR3 nucleotide sequence: TGTGCCAGCAGGGGTACCCTACAGGGGATGCCCTACGAGCAGTACTTC. Translation gives CASRGTLQGMPYEQYF.

There are many counts of this clonotype. The V gene is TRBV25-1, the J gene TRBJ1-1, with 10 bases that match TRBD1. The junction had 7 bases not matched to a gene; V was cut back by 4 bases and J by 2 bases. The germline V gene has CDR1 MGHDK and CDR2 SYGVNS. This CDR3 contains 16 residues. CDR3 in DNA: TGTGCCAGCAGTGCGCCGGGACAGGGGCCAAACACTGAAGCTTTCTTT. This gives the protein CASSAPGQGPNTEAFF.

This chain uses TRBV19 with TRBJ2-5, with D perhaps matching TRBD1 or TRBD2 (5 bases each). The germline V and J ends were trimmed by 7 bases and 4 bases, with 19 bases remaining between them. The CDR3 is made up of 15 amino acids. Germline CDR1 LNHDA, CDR2 SQIVND (reference sequence). CDR3 in amino acids: CASTPVGTLGETQYF. DNA for the CDR3: TGTGCCAGTACCCCTGTGGGGACCCTGGGAGAGACCCAGTACTTC.

This clonotype was observed many times. The V and J genes are TRBV19 and TRBJ1-1; D remains ambiguous. Germline V gives CDR1 LNHDA, CDR2 SQIVND (reference sequence). Trimming pared 10 bases from V and 1 base from J, leaving 13 bases between. The CDR3 is made up of 13 amino acids. The CDR3 DNA sequence: TGTGCCACTACGCGGGCGCAGAACACTGAAGCTTTCTTT. It encodes CATTRAQNTEAFF. Full variable domain (missing parts from reference TRBV19 and TRBJ1-1): DGGITQSPKYLFRKEGQNVTLSCEQNLNHDAMYWYRQDPGQGLRLIYYSQIVNDFQKGDIAEGYSVSREKKESFPLTVTSAQKNPTAFYLCATTRAQNTEAFFGQGTRLTVV.

The V gene is TRBV6-6, the J gene TRBJ2-7; 14 bases fit TRBD2. CDR3 length: 18 residues. CDR1 and CDR2 from the germline V gene are MNHNY and SVGAGI (reference sequence). Trimming at V came to 4 bases and at J to 1 base, leaving 9 bases not matched to a gene. The CDR3, as DNA: TGTGCCAGCAGTTCCCAAACGGGACTAGCGGGAGAATCCTACGAGCAGTACTTC. It specifies CASSSQTGLAGESYEQYF.

The chain links TRBV9 to TRBJ2-5; TRBD1 matches at 11 bases. After removal of 0 bases from V and 4 bases from J, the junction contained 5 bases not matched to a gene. From germline, CDR1 is SGDLS and CDR2 YYNGEE. CDR3 length equals 16 residues. CDR3 nucleotides: TGTGCCAGCAGCGTAGCTTGGACAGGGGGCACAGAGACCCAGTACTTC. It codes for CASSVAWTGGTETQYF.

This chain connects TRBV19 to TRBJ2-1, with 10 bases matching TRBD2. V shed 5 bases, J shed 6 bases, and the junction held 7 bases outside the gene matches. The CDR3 runs 15 residues. Germline CDR1 LNHDA, CDR2 SQIVND (reference sequence). CDR3 loop: CASSESGRALNEQFF. The CDR3 region has the DNA TGTGCCAGTAGTGAAAGCGGGAGGGCTCTCAATGAGCAGTTCTTC. The full variable domain, rest sourced from reference TRBV19 and TRBJ2-1, is DGGITQSPKYLFRKEGQNVTLSCEQNLNHDAMYWYRQDPGQGLRLIYYSQIVNDFQKGDIAEGYSVSREKKESFPLTVTSAQKNPTAFYLCASSESGRALNEQFFGPGTRLTVL.

This clonotype was observed at least ten times. The gene calls are TRBV7-6 and TRBJ1-1, with 8 bases lining up with TRBD1. V shed 5 bases, J shed 3 bases, and the junction held 8 bases outside the gene matches. CDR1 and CDR2 (germline): SGHVS, FNYEAQ. CDR3 size: 15 residues. The CDR3 nucleotides are TGTGCCAGCAGCCTCCCTCAGGGGGCGGACACTGAAGCTTTCTTT. As protein: CASSLPQGADTEAFF.